This T cell receptor (beta chain) was identified during a study of OX40 agonist ivuxolimab in advanced cancers. On the study more broadly: Administration of intravenous ivuxolimab to patients occurred every 2 weeks at 0.01 to 10 mg/kg. Partial responses occurred in Three dose-escalation patients, one with hepatocellular carcinoma and two with cutaneous melanoma.

TCRdb's copy holds only in-frame clones and misses some; the assay was immunoSEQ multiplex PCR. This repertoire shows 30,000 to 45,000 clones, 60% to 80% found once; its top ten account for 21%. Blood sampling was done at baseline, cycle 4 day 1, and cycle 7 day 1. Per germline, CDR1 MDHEN and CDR2 SYDVKM. J was trimmed by 4 bases and V by 8 bases; bases with no gene match: 8. CDR3 length equals 15 residues. Sequenced here: CD4+ or CD8+ T cells sorted from blood, sampled in a trial of the OX40 agonist ivuxolimab. This sequence joins TRBV28 and TRBJ1-5; 10 bases are shared with TRBD1. The origin of this receptor is an adult with an advanced solid tumor such as melanoma, head and neck, liver or kidney cancer. DNA of the CDR3: TGTGCCAGCGGGCAGACAGGGGGCCAGAATCAGCCCCAGCATTTT. Translated, it gives CASGQTGGQNQPQHF.